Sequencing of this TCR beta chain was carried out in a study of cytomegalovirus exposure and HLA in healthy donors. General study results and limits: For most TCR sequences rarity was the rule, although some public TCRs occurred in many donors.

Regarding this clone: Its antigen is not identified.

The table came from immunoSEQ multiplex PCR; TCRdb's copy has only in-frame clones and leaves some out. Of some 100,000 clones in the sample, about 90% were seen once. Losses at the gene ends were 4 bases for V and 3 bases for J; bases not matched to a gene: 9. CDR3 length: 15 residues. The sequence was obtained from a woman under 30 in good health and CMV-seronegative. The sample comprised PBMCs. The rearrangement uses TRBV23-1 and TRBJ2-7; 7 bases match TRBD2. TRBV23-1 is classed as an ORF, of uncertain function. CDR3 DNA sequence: TGCGCCAGCAGTCGTCCTTCAGCGGGGAACTACGAGCAGTACTTC. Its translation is CASSRPSAGNYEQYF.